This T cell receptor (beta chain) stems from a study of response to subunit inactivated influenza vaccine. From germline, CDR1 is SGHRS and CDR2 YFSETQ. This CDR3 has 14 residues. V lost 6 bases and J lost 5; bases outside the gene matches: 6. TCRdb used MiXCR to reprocess the RT-PCR reads, holding one entry per CDR3 protein. The table lists roughly 790,000 distinct CDR3 sequences, around 20% of them singletons. The sequences come from PBMCs from blood, collected less than 6 days after vaccination. This receptor was obtained from a middle-aged man who received an inactivated influenza vaccine. This chain connects TRBV5-1 to TRBJ2-5; 11 bases align to TRBD2. As DNA, the CDR3 is TGCGCCAGCACGGGACTAGCGGATGGTGAGACCCAGTACTTC. This encodes CASTGLADGETQYF. The entire variable domain, with the rest obtained from reference TRBV5-1 and TRBJ2-5, is as follows: KAGVTQTPRYLIKTRGQQVTLSCSPISGHRSVSWYQQTPGQGLQFLFEYFSETQRNKGNFPGRFSGRQFSNSRSEMNVSTLELGDSALYLCASTGLADGETQYFGPGTRLLVL.